The 30 T cell receptor beta chains listed next were all sequenced from one sample in a study of blood T cell repertoires in COVID-19. Sequenced by immunoSEQ multiplex PCR; TCRdb stores in-frame clones only, minus some. The table records approximately 300,000 clones, roughly 84% of them present only once. The specimen sequenced was peripheral blood. The receptors come from a human donor with COVID-19, enrolled during active disease. The donor label of this sample is uncertain.

The chain carries TRBV4-1 and TRBJ1-4; 7 nucleotides align to TRBD1. Per the germline V gene, CDR1 is MGHRA and CDR2 is YSYEKL. V lost 4 bases and J lost 0; bases outside the gene matches: 17. The CDR3 sequence is 20 residues long. CDR3 nucleotides: TGCGCCAGCAGCCCCCGAACCGGGACAGCCTCCTCTACAACTAATGAAAAACTGTTTTTT. Translation gives CASSPRTGTASSTTNEKLFF.

This chain uses TRBV5-1 with TRBJ1-2; 8 nucleotides align to TRBD1. V trimming: 0 bases; J trimming: 7 bases; junction bases outside the gene matches: 5. Germline V gives CDR1 SGHRS, CDR2 YFSETQ. The CDR3 covers 14 residues. CDR3 sequence reads: CASSLGGTGGGYTF. CDR3 sequence (DNA): TGCGCCAGCAGCTTGGGGGGGACAGGCGGTGGCTACACCTTC.

This rearrangement joins TRBV7-3 to TRBJ2-7; TRBD1 matches at 8 bases. Germline V lookup: CDR1 SGHTA, CDR2 FQGTGA. The CDR3 sequence is 13 residues long. J lost 9 bases, V lost 2 bases, and 6 bases had no gene match. The CDR3 DNA reads as TGTGCCAGCAGCTTAGACAGGGGAGGCGGGCAGTACTTC. Protein sequence: CASSLDRGGGQYF.

This clone was found a few times. CDR3 bases: TGTGCCAGCAGTCCCAGGGGCAAATACAATGAGCAGTTCTTC. It is translated as CASSPRGKYNEQFF. This chain links TRBV27 with TRBJ2-1; possibly TRBD1 for D (6 bases). Per the germline V gene, CDR1 is MNHEY and CDR2 is SMNVEV (reference sequence). V lost 5 bases to trimming and J lost 4 bases, with 12 bases between them. The CDR3 length is 14 residues.

Here the CDR3 DNA reads TGTGCCAGCAGTTCCCGGACAGGGCGGGAGCAGTACTTC. This encodes CASSSRTGREQYF. The chain carries TRBV28 and TRBJ2-7; TRBD1 matches 8 bases. Germline V gene sequence: CDR1 MDHEN, CDR2 SYDVKM. The CDR3 is 13 residues long. With 4 bases clipped from V and 7 bases from J, the junction kept 6 bases outside the gene matches.

This clone came up a few times. The rearrangement links TRBV29-1 to TRBJ1-2, with D maybe TRBD1 (6 bases). The CDR3 consists of 13 residues. From germline, CDR1 is SQVTM and CDR2 ANQGSEA. V lost 4 bases and J 2 bases, leaving 11 bases between the germline ends. The DNA for the CDR3 is TGCAGCGTTGCACCCGACAGGAACTATGGCTACACCTTC. Translating it yields CSVAPDRNYGYTF.

This clone was detected a few times. V usage is TRBV4-3 and J usage is TRBJ1-2; 7 bases are shared with TRBD1. CDR1 LGHNA and CDR2 YSLEER come from the germline V gene. Trimming cost V 0 bases and J 3 bases; bases outside gene matches: 1. The CDR3 runs to 14 residues. In DNA form, the CDR3 reads TGCGCCAGCAGCCAAGAAGACAGGGACTATGGCTACACCTTC. The encoded protein is CASSQEDRDYGYTF.

The CDR3 loop reads CATSRDPGEETQYF. For the CDR3, the DNA is TGTGCCACCAGCAGAGACCCCGGAGAAGAGACCCAGTACTTC. The V gene is TRBV15, the J gene TRBJ2-5; no clear D gene. CDR3 size: 14 residues. Germline lookup yields CDR1 LNHNV and CDR2 YYDKDF (reference sequence). V shed 0 bases and J shed 3 bases, with 8 bases lying between them.

The sample holds a few counts of this clone. The chain couples TRBV5-1 to TRBJ1-2; the match to TRBD1 covers 9 bases. Germline CDR1 and CDR2: SGHRS and YFSETQ. The J segment lost 4 bases and the V segment lost 4 bases, leaving 14 bases of the junction unmatched. The CDR3 sequence is 17 residues long. The CDR3 sequence: CASSHGTGKVDGYGYTF. CDR3 nucleotides: TGCGCCAGCAGCCACGGGACAGGGAAGGTTGATGGCTATGGCTACACCTTC.

The J gene is TRBJ2-3, the V gene TRBV5-1, with 10 bases matching TRBD2. The V and J ends lost 7 bases and 2 bases, in that order; junction bases with no gene match: 4. The CDR3 is 14 amino acids. Per germline, CDR1 SGHRS and CDR2 YFSETQ. CDR3 residues: CASGSGRVTDTQYF. The CDR3 DNA follows: TGCGCCAGCGGCAGCGGGAGGGTCACAGATACGCAGTATTTT.

The genes are TRBV11-1 and TRBJ2-7; 8 bases line up with TRBD1. Per the germline V gene, CDR1 is SGHAT and CDR2 is FQDESV (reference sequence). The CDR3 covers 13 residues. V shed 3 bases, J shed 6 bases, and the junction held 4 bases outside the gene matches. CDR3 coding DNA: TGTGCCAGCAGCTTCAGACAGGGGACCGAGCAGTACTTC. This encodes CASSFRQGTEQYF.

V is TRBV19 and J is TRBJ1-5; 7 bases map to TRBD1. J lost 7 bases, V lost 2 bases, and 14 bases had no gene match. CDR1 and CDR2 (germline): LNHDA, SQIVND (reference sequence). This CDR3 contains 17 residues. As DNA, the CDR3 is TGTGCCAGTAGTATAACAGGGGAAAGGTTGGTGGGGCAGCCCCAGCATTTT. Its translation: CASSITGERLVGQPQHF.

This sequence joins TRBV2 and TRBJ1-2; 10 bases match TRBD1. CDR3 length: 15 amino acids. V lost 1 base, J lost 7 bases, and 6 bases stayed unmatched. Germline-derived CDR1 and CDR2 are SNHLY and FYNNEI. The CDR3 nucleotides are TGTGCCAGCAGTGAAGAGGCGACAGGGGGCGCTGGCTACACCTTC. This sequence encodes CASSEEATGGAGYTF.

This chain joins TRBV6-6 and TRBJ1-1; 9 bases map to TRBD1. CDR1 is MNHNY, CDR2 SVGAGI, per germline (reference sequence). The junction had 21 bases not matched to a gene; V was cut back by 10 bases and J by 3 bases. The CDR3 loop spans 18 amino acids. CDR3 nucleotide sequence: TGTGCCACCAGCCGAGGCGGGACAGGGAATGGGGTGTACACTGAAGCTTTCTTT. This sequence encodes CATSRGGTGNGVYTEAFF.

The chain employs TRBV7-3 and TRBJ2-1, with D maybe TRBD1 (6 bases). This CDR3 has 13 residues. V was pared by 5 bases and J by 6 bases, with 11 bases between. Per germline, CDR1 SGHTA and CDR2 FQGTGA. CDR3 coding DNA: TGTGCCAGCAGCAAAGGGGGACCCAATGAGCAGTTCTTC. Translating it yields CASSKGGPNEQFF.

The gene calls are TRBV7-8 and TRBJ2-1; D may be TRBD1 (6 bases). The germline gives CDR1 SGHVS, CDR2 FQNEAQ. This CDR3 is built from 14 residues. Trimming left V 5 bases short and J 3 bases short, with 11 bases between. The CDR3 DNA follows: TGTGCCAGCAGCCGCTCGACAGGCTACAATGAGCAGTTCTTC. Amino acid sequence: CASSRSTGYNEQFF.

The chain is built from TRBV5-6 and TRBJ1-1; unclear D gene. This CDR3 spans 16 amino acids. In germline, CDR1 is SGHDT, CDR2 YYEEEE. Trimming cost V 7 bases and J 5 bases, with 24 bases left between them. Written as DNA, the CDR3 is TGTGCCAGCTCCCCTGGGTCGGGGAGGCGGGGAACTGAAGCTTTCTTT. Translation gives CASSPGSGRRGTEAFF.

This chain joins TRBV2 and TRBJ2-6; 7 nucleotides match TRBD1. Trimming at V came to 3 bases and at J to 0 bases, leaving 11 bases not matched to a gene. This CDR3 spans 19 amino acids. Germline V gene data show CDR1 as SNHLY and CDR2 as FYNNEI. CDR3 in DNA: TGTGCCAGCAGTGATCAAACAGGGGATTTAGGCTCTGGGGCCAACGTCCTGACTTTC. Encoded protein: CASSDQTGDLGSGANVLTF.

This sequence joins TRBV20-1 and TRBJ1-2; D unresolved. Germline CDR1 and CDR2: DFQATT and SNEGSKA (reference sequence). The CDR3 is made up of 11 amino acids. V was cut by 4 bases and J by 4 bases, with 7 bases left in between. The CDR3: CSATPGYGYTF. The CDR3 bases are TGCAGTGCTACCCCGGGCTATGGCTACACCTTC.

The chain recombines TRBV6-5 with TRBJ1-2; D is unclear. Trimming shortened V by 2 bases and J by 0 bases, and 10 bases separated the two germline ends. CDR1 is MNHEY, CDR2 SVGAGI, per germline. The CDR3 contains 15 residues. CDR3 coding DNA: TGTGCCAGCAGTTACCGATTTTCAGCTAACTATGGCTACACCTTC. Translating gives CASSYRFSANYGYTF.

Concerning this clone: Other DNA sequences in the sample encode the same CDR3. The V call is TRBV7-3, the J call TRBJ2-6, with D perhaps TRBD2 (5 bases). Looked up from germline, CDR1 is SGHTA and CDR2 is FQGTGA. V lost 5 bases and J 1 base, leaving 15 bases between the germline ends. This CDR3 is built from 17 residues. The CDR3 region is CASSERAGRSGANVLTF. The CDR3 coding sequence is TGTGCCAGCAGCGAAAGGGCGGGTCGATCTGGGGCCAACGTCCTGACTTTC.

This sequence joins TRBV12-3 or TRBV12-4 and TRBJ2-1; 9 bases are a match to TRBD2. CDR3 size: 13 residues. The V gene end was trimmed by 6 bases and the J gene end by 6 bases; junction bases not matched to a gene: 3. This CDR3 reads CASRPAGGNEQFF. CDR3 nucleotide sequence: TGTGCCAGCAGGCCAGCGGGAGGCAATGAGCAGTTCTTC.

The rearrangement links TRBV6-5 to TRBJ1-1, with D uncertain. The germline gives CDR1 MNHEY, CDR2 SVGAGI. CDR3 length: 13 amino acids. Trimming left V 7 bases short and J 4 bases short, with 13 bases between. The CDR3 DNA is TGTGCCAGCACGGAGTCGTTGGGCACTGAAGCTTTCTTT. Residues: CASTESLGTEAFF.

The chain links TRBV28 to TRBJ2-3; TRBD2 agrees at 7 bases. The CDR3 runs 15 residues. Trimming took 2 bases from V and 3 from J; bases not matched to a gene: 5. The germline gives CDR1 MDHEN, CDR2 SYDVKM. CDR3 sequence: CASSLVVGGTDTQYF. DNA for the CDR3: TGTGCCAGCAGTTTAGTGGTGGGGGGGACAGATACGCAGTATTTT. Full variable domain (remainder filled in from reference TRBV28 and TRBJ2-3): DVKVTQSSRYLVKRTGEKVFLECVQDMDHENMFWYRQDPGLGLRLIYFSYDVKMKEKGDIPEGYSVSREKKERFSLILESASTNQTSMYLCASSLVVGGTDTQYFGPGTRLTVL.

The rearrangement links TRBV29-1 to TRBJ1-5, with a weak D call TRBD1 (6 bases). Trimming removed 6 bases from V and 1 base from J, with 16 bases in between. There are 15 residues in the CDR3. Germline V lookup: CDR1 SQVTM, CDR2 ANQGSEA. CDR3 amino acids: CSVGRAGASNQPQHF. CDR3 sequence (DNA): TGCAGCGTGGGGAGGGCAGGGGCGAGCAATCAGCCCCAGCATTTT.

The CDR3 DNA follows: TGTGCCTGGAGTTTGGGGGGATTTTCTGGAAACACCATATATTTT. Amino acid sequence: CAWSLGGFSGNTIYF. The chain has TRBV30 and TRBJ1-3; maybe TRBD1 (5 bases). Trimming cost V 2 bases and J 1 base, with 12 bases left between them. CDR1 and CDR2 from the germline V gene are GTSNPN and SVGIG (reference sequence). The CDR3 runs to 15 residues.

The chain has TRBV11-3 and TRBJ2-5; no definite D call. The CDR3 runs 15 residues. Germline lookup yields CDR1 SGHNT and CDR2 YENEEA. V was cut by 1 base and J by 0 bases, with 9 bases left in between. The CDR3: CASSLGVDNQETQYF. The DNA for the CDR3 is TGTGCCAGCAGCTTAGGTGTAGACAACCAAGAGACCCAGTACTTC.

This chain joins TRBV28 and TRBJ1-3; 10 bases fit TRBD1. Germline CDR1 and CDR2: MDHEN and SYDVKM. There are 15 residues in the CDR3. The V segment lost 6 bases and the J segment 7 bases; nucleotides outside the gene matches: 9. CDR3 nucleotides: TGTGCCAGCAGAGGACAGGGGGGCAGACGGAACACCATATATTTT. Protein product: CASRGQGGRRNTIYF. Full variable domain (rest looked up from reference TRBV28 and TRBJ1-3): DVKVTQSSRYLVKRTGEKVFLECVQDMDHENMFWYRQDPGLGLRLIYFSYDVKMKEKGDIPEGYSVSREKKERFSLILESASTNQTSMYLCASRGQGGRRNTIYFGEGSWLTVV.

This rearrangement joins TRBV7-2 to TRBJ2-7; 8 nucleotides line up with TRBD2. The CDR3 is 15 residues long. The V gene end was trimmed by 3 bases and the J gene end by 3 bases; junction bases not matched to a gene: 7. The germline V gene has CDR1 SGHTA and CDR2 FQGNSA. The CDR3 protein is CASSLGLAGLYEQYF. In DNA form, the CDR3 reads TGTGCCAGCAGCTTGGGCCTAGCGGGCCTCTACGAGCAGTACTTC.

For this clone: A read error may explain this, as a much larger clone is one base away. The chain links TRBV27 to TRBJ2-5, with 11 bases identical to TRBD2. The CDR3 is made up of 15 amino acids. CDR1 MNHEY and CDR2 SMNVEV come from the germline V gene (reference sequence). V was clipped by 2 bases and J by 5 bases; unmatched bases: 4. The CDR3: CASSLGSSGRETQYF. The CDR3 region has the DNA TGTGCCAGCAGTTTAGGGTCTAGCGGGAGGGAGACCCAGTACTTC.